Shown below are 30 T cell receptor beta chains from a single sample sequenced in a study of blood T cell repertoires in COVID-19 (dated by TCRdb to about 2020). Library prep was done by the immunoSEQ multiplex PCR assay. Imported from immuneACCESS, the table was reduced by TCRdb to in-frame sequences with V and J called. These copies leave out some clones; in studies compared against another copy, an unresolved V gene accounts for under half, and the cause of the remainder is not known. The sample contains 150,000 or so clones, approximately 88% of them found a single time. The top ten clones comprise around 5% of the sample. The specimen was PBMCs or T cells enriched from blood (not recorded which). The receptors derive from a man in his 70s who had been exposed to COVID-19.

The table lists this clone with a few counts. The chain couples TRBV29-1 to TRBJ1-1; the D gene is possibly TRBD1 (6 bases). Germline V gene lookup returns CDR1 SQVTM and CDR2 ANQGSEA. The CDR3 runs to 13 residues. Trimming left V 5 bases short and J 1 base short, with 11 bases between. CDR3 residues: CSVRTASNTEAFF. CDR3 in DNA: TGCAGCGTTAGGACAGCATCGAACACTGAAGCTTTCTTT. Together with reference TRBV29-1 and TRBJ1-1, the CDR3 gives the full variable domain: SAVISQKPSRDICQRGTSLTIQCQVDSQVTMMFWYRQQPGQSLTLIATANQGSEATYESGFVIDKFPISRPNLTFSTLTVSNMSPEDSSIYLCSVRTASNTEAFFGQGTRLTVV.

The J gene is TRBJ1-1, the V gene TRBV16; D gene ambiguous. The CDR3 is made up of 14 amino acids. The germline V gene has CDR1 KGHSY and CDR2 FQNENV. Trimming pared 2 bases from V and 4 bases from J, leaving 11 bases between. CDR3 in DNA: TGTGCCAGCAGCCAAACGGGCGGGAGCACTGAAGCTTTCTTT. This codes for CASSQTGGSTEAFF.

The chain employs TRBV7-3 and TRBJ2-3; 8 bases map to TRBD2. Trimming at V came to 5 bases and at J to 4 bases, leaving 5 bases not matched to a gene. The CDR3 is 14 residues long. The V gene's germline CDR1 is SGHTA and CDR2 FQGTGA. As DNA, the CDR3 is TGTGCCAGCAGCCCCACGGGGGGGGCAGATACGCAGTATTTT. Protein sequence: CASSPTGGADTQYF. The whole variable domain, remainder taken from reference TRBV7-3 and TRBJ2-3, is GAGVSQTPSNKVTEKGKYVELRCDPISGHTALYWYRQSLGQGPEFLIYFQGTGAADDSGLPNDRFFAVRPEGSVSTLKIQRTERGDSAVYLCASSPTGGADTQYFGPGTRLTVL.

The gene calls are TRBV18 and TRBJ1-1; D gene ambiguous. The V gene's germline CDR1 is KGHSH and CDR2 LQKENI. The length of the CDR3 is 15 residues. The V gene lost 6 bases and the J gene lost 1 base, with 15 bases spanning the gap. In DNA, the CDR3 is TGTGCCAGCTCTCGGGCCGGAGGAGAGAACACTGAAGCTTTCTTT. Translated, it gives CASSRAGGENTEAFF.

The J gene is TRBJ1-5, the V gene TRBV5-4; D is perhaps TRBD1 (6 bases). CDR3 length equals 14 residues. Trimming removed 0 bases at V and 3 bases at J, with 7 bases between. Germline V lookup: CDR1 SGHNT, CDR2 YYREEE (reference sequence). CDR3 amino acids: CASSLAGVNQPQHF. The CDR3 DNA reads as TGTGCCAGCAGCTTGGCAGGGGTCAATCAGCCCCAGCATTTT.

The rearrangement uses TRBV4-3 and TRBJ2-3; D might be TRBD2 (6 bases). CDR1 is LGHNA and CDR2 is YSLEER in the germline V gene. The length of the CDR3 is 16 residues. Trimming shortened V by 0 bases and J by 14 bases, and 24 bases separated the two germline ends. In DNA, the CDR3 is TGCGCCAGCAGCCAAGATTGGGGAGGTTCTATGGGGGTGGGGTATTTT. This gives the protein CASSQDWGGSMGVGYF.

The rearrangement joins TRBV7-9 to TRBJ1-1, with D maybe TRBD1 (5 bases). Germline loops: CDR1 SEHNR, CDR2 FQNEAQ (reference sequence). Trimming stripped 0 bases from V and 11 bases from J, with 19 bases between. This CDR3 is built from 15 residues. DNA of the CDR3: TGTGCCAGCAGCTTAGCCGGGGCCGCGGGGTTGCGGGCTTTCTTT. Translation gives CASSLAGAAGLRAFF.

The CDR3 DNA reads as TGTGCCAGCAGCTTAGGTTCTAGCGGGGGGAGGGAGCAGTACTTC. Protein sequence: CASSLGSSGGREQYF. V and J are TRBV7-2 and TRBJ2-7; TRBD2 aligns across 11 bases. Germline CDR1 reads SGHTA; CDR2 reads FQGNSA. The CDR3 spans 15 residues. V shed 1 base and J 7 bases; nucleotides not matched to a gene: 6.

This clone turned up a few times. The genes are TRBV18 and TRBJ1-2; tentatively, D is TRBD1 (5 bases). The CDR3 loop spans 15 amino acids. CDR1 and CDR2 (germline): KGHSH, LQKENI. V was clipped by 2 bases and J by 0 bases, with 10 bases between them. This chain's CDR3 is CASSPFREPNYGYTF. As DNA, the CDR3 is TGTGCCAGCTCACCATTCAGGGAACCTAACTATGGCTACACCTTC.

The DNA for the CDR3 is TGTGCCACCAGCAGAGACTTGCCAGGGTTAAGGGGGGCCAACGTCCTGACTTTC. It codes for CATSRDLPGLRGANVLTF. V and J are TRBV15 and TRBJ2-6, with D perhaps TRBD1 (5 bases). Germline V gene sequence: CDR1 LNHNV, CDR2 YYDKDF (reference sequence). The V and J ends lost 0 bases and 4 bases respectively, with 16 bases between them. The CDR3 consists of 18 residues.

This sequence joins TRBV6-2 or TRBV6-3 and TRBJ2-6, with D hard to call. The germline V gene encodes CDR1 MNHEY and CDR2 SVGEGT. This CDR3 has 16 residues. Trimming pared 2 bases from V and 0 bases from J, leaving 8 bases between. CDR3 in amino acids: CASSYSYFSGANVLTF. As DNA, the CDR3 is TGTGCCAGCAGTTACAGCTATTTCTCTGGGGCCAACGTCCTGACTTTC.

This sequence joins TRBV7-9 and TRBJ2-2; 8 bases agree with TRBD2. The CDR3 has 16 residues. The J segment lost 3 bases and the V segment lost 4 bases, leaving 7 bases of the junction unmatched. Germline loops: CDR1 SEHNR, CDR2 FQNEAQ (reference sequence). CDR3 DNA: TGTGCCAGCAGCTCGTCTAGCGGGTCACACACCGGGGAGCTGTTTTTT. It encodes CASSSSSGSHTGELFF.

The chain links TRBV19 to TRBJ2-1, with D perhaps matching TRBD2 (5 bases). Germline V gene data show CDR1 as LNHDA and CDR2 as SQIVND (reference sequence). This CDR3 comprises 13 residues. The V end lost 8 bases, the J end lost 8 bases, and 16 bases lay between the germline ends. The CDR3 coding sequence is TGTGCCAGTGCCACTGGAGGCGGTGATGAGCAGTTCTTC. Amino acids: CASATGGGDEQFF.

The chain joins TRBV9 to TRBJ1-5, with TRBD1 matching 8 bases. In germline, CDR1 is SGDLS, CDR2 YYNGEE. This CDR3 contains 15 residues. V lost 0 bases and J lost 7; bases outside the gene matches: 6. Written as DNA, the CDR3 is TGTGCCAGCAGCGTAGCATTGGGACAGGACCAGCCCCAGCATTTT. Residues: CASSVALGQDQPQHF.

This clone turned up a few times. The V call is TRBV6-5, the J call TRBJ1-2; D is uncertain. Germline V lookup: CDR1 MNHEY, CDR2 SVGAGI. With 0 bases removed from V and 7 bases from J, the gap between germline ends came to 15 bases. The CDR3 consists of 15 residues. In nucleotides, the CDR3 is TGTGCCAGCAGTTACTCGAGTGGCCCCAAGCGTGGCTACACCTTC. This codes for CASSYSSGPKRGYTF.

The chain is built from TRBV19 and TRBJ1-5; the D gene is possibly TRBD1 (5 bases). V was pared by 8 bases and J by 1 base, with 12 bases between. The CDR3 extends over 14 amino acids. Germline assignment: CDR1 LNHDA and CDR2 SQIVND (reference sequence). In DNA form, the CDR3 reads TGTGCCAGTGAGGGAGGGGTGAGCAATCAGCCCCAGCATTTT. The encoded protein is CASEGGVSNQPQHF.

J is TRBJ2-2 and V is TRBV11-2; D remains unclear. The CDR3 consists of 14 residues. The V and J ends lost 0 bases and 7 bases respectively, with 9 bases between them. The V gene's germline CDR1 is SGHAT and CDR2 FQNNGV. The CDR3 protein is CASSLEHTRGELFF. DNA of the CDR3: TGTGCCAGCAGCTTAGAACACACCCGCGGGGAGCTGTTTTTT.

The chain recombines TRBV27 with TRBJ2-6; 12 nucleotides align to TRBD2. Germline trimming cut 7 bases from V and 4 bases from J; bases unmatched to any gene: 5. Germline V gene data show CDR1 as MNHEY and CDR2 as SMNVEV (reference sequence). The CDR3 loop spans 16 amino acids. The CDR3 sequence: CASTLAGGHGANVLTF. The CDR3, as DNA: TGTGCCAGCACTCTAGCGGGGGGGCACGGGGCCAACGTCCTGACTTTC.

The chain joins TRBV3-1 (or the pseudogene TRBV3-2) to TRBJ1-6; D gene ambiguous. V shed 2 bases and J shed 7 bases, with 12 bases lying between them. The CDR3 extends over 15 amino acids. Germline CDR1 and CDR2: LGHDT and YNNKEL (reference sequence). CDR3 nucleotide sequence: TGTGCCAGCAGCCAACAGAGCGGGTTCAATTCACCCCTCCACTTT. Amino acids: CASSQQSGFNSPLHF.

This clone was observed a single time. The CDR3 DNA follows: TGTGCCAGCAGCCAAGTCCGGGAAGGGCTAGCGGGGGAGGGGGATACGCAGTATTTT. Translation gives CASSQVREGLAGEGDTQYF. The chain joins TRBV4-2 to TRBJ2-3, with TRBD2 identical over 10 bases. After removal of 1 base from V and 6 bases from J, the junction contained 16 bases not matched to a gene. The CDR3 has 19 amino acids. From germline, CDR1 is LGHNA and CDR2 YNFKEQ.

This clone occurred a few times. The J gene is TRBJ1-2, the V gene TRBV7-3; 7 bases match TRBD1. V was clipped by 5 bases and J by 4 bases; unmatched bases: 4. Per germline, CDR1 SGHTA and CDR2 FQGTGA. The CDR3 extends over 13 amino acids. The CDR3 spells CASSRGGAYGYTF. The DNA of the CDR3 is TGTGCCAGCAGCCGAGGGGGCGCCTATGGCTACACCTTC.

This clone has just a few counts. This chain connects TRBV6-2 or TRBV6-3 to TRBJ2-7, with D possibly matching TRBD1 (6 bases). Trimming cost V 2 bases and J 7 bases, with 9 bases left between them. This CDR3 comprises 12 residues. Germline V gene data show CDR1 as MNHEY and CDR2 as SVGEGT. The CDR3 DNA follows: TGTGCCAGCAGTTACCTGAGGGGGGAGCAGTACTTC. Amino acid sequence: CASSYLRGEQYF.

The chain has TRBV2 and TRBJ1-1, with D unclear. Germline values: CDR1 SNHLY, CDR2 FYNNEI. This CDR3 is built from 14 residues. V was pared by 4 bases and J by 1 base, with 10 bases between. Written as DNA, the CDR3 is TGTGCCAGCAGTGTCGAGAGGGAGAACACTGAAGCTTTCTTT. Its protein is CASSVERENTEAFF.

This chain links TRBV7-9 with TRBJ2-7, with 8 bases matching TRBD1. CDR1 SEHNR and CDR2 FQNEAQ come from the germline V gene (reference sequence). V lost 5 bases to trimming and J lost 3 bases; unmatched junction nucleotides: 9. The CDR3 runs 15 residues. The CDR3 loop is CASSPRDRSFYEQYF. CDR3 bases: TGTGCCAGCAGCCCGCGGGACAGGAGTTTCTACGAGCAGTACTTC.

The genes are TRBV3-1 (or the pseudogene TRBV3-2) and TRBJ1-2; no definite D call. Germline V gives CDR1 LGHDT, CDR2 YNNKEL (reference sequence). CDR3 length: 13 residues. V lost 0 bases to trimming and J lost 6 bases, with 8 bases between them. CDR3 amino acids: CASSQDFGDGYTF. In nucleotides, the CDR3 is TGTGCCAGCAGCCAAGATTTCGGGGATGGCTACACCTTC.

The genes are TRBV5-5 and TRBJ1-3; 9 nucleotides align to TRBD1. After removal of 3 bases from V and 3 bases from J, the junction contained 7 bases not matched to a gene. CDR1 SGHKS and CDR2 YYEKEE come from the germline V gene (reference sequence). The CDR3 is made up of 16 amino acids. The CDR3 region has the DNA TGTGCCAGCAGCTATGGGACAGGGAACAATGGAAACACCATATATTTT. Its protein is CASSYGTGNNGNTIYF.

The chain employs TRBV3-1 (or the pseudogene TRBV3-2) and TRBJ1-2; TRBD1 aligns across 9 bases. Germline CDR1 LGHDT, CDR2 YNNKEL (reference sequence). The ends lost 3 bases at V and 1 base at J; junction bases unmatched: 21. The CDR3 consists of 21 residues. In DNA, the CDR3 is TGTGCCAGCAGCCACTCCCAACCCCACGGGACAGGGTTAGTTAGTAACTATGGCTACACCTTC. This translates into CASSHSQPHGTGLVSNYGYTF.

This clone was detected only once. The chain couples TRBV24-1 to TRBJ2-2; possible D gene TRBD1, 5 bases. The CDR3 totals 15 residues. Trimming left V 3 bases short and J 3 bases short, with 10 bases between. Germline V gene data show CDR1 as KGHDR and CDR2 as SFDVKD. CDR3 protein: CATSDVDRYTGELFF. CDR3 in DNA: TGTGCCACCAGTGATGTTGACAGATACACCGGGGAGCTGTTTTTT.

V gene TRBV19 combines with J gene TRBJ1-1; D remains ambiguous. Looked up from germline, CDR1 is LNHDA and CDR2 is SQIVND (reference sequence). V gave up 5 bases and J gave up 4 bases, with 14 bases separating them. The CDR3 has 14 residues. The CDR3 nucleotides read TGTGCCAGTAGTGTCTCAACGCGGGGCACTGAAGCTTTCTTT. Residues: CASSVSTRGTEAFF.

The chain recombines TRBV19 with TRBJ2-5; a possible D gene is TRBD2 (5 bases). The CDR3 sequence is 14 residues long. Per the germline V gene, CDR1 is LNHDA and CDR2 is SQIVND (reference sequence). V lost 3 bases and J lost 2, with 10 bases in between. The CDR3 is CASSIGIAQETQYF. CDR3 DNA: TGTGCCAGTAGTATCGGGATAGCGCAAGAGACCCAGTACTTC.